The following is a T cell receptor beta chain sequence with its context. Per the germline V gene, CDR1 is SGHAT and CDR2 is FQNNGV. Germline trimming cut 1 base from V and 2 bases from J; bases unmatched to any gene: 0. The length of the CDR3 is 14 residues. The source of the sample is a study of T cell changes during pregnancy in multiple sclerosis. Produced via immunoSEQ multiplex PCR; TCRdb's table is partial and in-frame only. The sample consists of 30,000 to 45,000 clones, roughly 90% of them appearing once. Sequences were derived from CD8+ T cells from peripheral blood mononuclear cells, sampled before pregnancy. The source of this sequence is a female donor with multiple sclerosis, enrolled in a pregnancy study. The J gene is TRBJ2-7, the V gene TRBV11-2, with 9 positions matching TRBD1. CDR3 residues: CASSLGDRAYEQYF. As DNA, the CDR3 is TGTGCCAGCAGCTTAGGGGACAGGGCCTACGAGCAGTACTTC.